These 8 T cell receptor beta chains originate from one sample sequenced in a study of immune characterization of retroperitoneal liposarcoma. TCRdb independently ran MiXCR on the PCR reads; one entry per CDR3 protein. The sample holds about 10,000 distinct CDR3 sequences, less than 30% seen once. Sequenced: blood. Receptor source: a male donor with retroperitoneal liposarcoma.

This clonotype is medium-sized within its sample. This chain links TRBV6-1 with TRBJ2-2; D is possibly TRBD1 (6 bases). V was trimmed by 2 bases and J by 7 bases, leaving 8 bases between them. The CDR3 runs 13 residues. Germline CDR1 is MNHNS and CDR2 is SASEGT. Here the CDR3 DNA reads TGTGCCAGCAGTGAACAGGGGAGCGGGGAGCTGTTTTTT. Translating it yields CASSEQGSGELFF.

This clonotype was recorded a few times. The rearrangement links TRBV6-1 to TRBJ1-5; TRBD1 matches at 7 bases. This CDR3 region has 15 residues. In germline, CDR1 is MNHNS, CDR2 SASEGT. V was pared by 4 bases and J by 3 bases, with 6 bases of the junction left unmatched. CDR3 loop: CASSGGDRFNQPQHF. As DNA, the CDR3 is TGTGCCAGCAGTGGTGGGGACAGATTCAATCAGCCCCAGCATTTT.

This clonotype has more than one count but fewer than ten. V usage is TRBV6-1 and J usage is TRBJ2-5; 11 nucleotides agree with TRBD2. Germline CDR1 and CDR2: MNHNS and SASEGT. The CDR3 length is 15 residues. With V trimmed by 6 bases and J by 5 bases, 8 bases remained unmatched. The CDR3 sequence: CASRHRLAGSETQYF. The CDR3 DNA reads TGTGCCAGCAGACATCGACTAGCGGGGTCGGAGACCCAGTACTTC.

CDR3 region: CASSGSTDTQYF. CDR3 coding DNA: TGCGCCAGCAGCGGAAGTACCGATACGCAGTATTTT. This sequence joins TRBV5-1 and TRBJ2-3; the D is unclear. V was pared by 4 bases and J by 6 bases, with 9 bases between. Germline V gene data show CDR1 as SGHRS and CDR2 as YFSETQ. This CDR3 spans 12 amino acids.

This clonotype is judged medium-sized. The chain joins TRBV6-1 to TRBJ2-1; 12 nucleotides match TRBD2. The CDR3 is 14 amino acids. V lost 3 bases, J lost 9 bases, and 3 bases stayed unmatched. From germline, CDR1 is MNHNS and CDR2 SASEGT. The CDR3 region has the DNA TGTGCCAGCAGTGACCTAGCGGGGGGGCGTGAGCAGTTCTTC. Translating gives CASSDLAGGREQFF.

Ten or more counts support this clonotype. The rearrangement links TRBV6-5 to TRBJ1-4; 10 bases fit TRBD1. This CDR3 has 14 amino acids. CDR1 is MNHEY, CDR2 SVGAGI, per germline. The J segment lost 8 bases and the V segment lost 2 bases, leaving 2 bases of the junction unmatched. The chain's CDR3 is CASSYGQGVEKLFF. The CDR3 DNA follows: TGTGCCAGCAGTTACGGACAGGGGGTAGAAAAACTGTTTTTT.

This sequence joins TRBV7-6 and TRBJ2-3; D unresolved. There are 12 residues in the CDR3. The V gene's germline CDR1 is SGHVS and CDR2 FNYEAQ. V lost 3 bases, J lost 4 bases, and 5 bases lay in between. The CDR3 DNA follows: TGTGCCAGCAGCTTGTGGTCAGATACGCAGTATTTT. It yields the protein CASSLWSDTQYF.

The chain links TRBV11-2 to TRBJ2-1; D remains ambiguous. Germline V lookup: CDR1 SGHAT, CDR2 FQNNGV. This CDR3 is built from 15 residues. Trimming shortened V by 0 bases and J by 0 bases, and 6 bases separated the two germline ends. CDR3 nucleotide sequence: TGTGCCAGCAGCTTAGATCGGGTCTCCTACAATGAGCAGTTCTTC. The encoded protein is CASSLDRVSYNEQFF.